This T cell receptor (gamma chain) derives from a study of human gamma delta and Vdelta1 T cells (dated by TCRdb to 2017 to 2018). As for the study more broadly: Delta One T cells, Vd1+ gamma-delta T cells, were investigated in the study as cytotoxic effectors against acute myeloid leukemia.

Sequences VENAVY (CDR1) and YDSYNSRV (CDR2) are obtained from the germline V gene. The V end gives up 5 bases and the J end 1 base, leaving 8 bases in the junction not matched to a gene. From the cysteine up to the phenylalanine, the CDR3 has a length of 14 residues. The CDR3 DNA has 42 bases and is translated from base 1. Study-level results and caveats: Polyclonality and broad cytotoxic targeting of acute myeloid leukemia were reported for Delta One T cells.

The method was PCR. The sequencing machine was an Illumina MiSeq. Clonotypes were called again by TCRdb from the public reads via CATT, and duplicate nucleotide sequences were then merged into one entry. The sample data list about 3,900 gamma-chain clones, and 16% of these were observed just once. The ten most abundant clones make up about 6.4% of the sample. Comments on this clone: Which antigen it targets is not known. No per-base quality is available; no much larger clone lies one base away.

This chain joins TRGV8 to TRGJ1 or TRGJ2. The sequence was collected from a human donor in good health. The sequencing sample was made of Vdelta1 gamma-delta T cells from blood grown in culture (DOT cells). The sample's cell subset or site label, decoded: Delta One T cells, in vitro expanded/differentiated Vd1+ gamma-delta T cells. The bases read TGTGCCACCTGGGGGACGAAAAATTATTATAAGAAACTCTTT. Its product reads: CATWGTKNYYKKLF.